This T cell receptor (beta chain) is from a study of preoperative IRX-2 immunotherapy in early breast cancer. This clone has just one count. Profiled with immunoSEQ multiplex PCR; TCRdb holds only in-frame clones, not every one. The table records around 25,000 clones, about 83% of them present only once. CDR3 length: 14 residues. Treatment noted: preoperative locoregional IRX-2 cytokine immunotherapy. Samples came from a phase Ib trial of preoperative locoregional IRX-2 cytokine immunotherapy. This sample comprised lymph node tissue, obtained before IRX-2 immunotherapy. The V call is TRBV12-2, the J call TRBJ1-6; TRBD1 is the table's D call and was not checked against the DNA. TRBV12-2 has pseudogene status. The origin of this receptor is a human donor with breast cancer. CDR3 bases: TGTGCAAGTCGCTTACCAGGGGTAGAATCCCCCCTCCACTTT. The encoded protein is CASRLPGVESPLHF.